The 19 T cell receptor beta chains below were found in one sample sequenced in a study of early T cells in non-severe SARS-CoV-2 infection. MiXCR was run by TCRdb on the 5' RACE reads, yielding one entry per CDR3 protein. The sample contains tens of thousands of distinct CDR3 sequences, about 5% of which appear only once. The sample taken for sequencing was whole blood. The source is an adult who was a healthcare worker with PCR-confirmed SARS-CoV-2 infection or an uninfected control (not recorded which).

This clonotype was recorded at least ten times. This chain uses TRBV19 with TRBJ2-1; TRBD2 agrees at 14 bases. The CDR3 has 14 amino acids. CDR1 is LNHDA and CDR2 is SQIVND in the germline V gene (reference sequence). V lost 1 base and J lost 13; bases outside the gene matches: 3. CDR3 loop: CASSIGTSGGNQFF. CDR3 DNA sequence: TGTGCCAGTAGTATAGGGACTAGCGGGGGGAACCAGTTCTTC.

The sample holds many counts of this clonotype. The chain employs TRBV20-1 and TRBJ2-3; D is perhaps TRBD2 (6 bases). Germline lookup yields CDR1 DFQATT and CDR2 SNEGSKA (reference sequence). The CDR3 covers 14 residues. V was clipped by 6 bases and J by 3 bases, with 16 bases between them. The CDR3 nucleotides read TGCAGTGCAGTGGGGGAGGTAGGGACAGATACGCAGTATTTT. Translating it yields CSAVGEVGTDTQYF.

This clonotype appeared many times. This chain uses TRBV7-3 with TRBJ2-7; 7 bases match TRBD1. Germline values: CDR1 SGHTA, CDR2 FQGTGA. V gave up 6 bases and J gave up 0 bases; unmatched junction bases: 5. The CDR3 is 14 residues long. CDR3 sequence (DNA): TGTGCCAGCAGTCCGGACAGGAGCTCCTACGAGCAGTACTTC. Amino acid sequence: CASSPDRSSYEQYF.

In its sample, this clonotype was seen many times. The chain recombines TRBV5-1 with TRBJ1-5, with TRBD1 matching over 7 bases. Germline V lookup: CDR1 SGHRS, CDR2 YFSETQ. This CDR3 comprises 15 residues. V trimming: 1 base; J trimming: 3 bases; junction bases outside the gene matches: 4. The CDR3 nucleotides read TGCGCCAGCAGCTTGACAGGGGAGGTCAATCAGCCCCAGCATTTT. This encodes CASSLTGEVNQPQHF.

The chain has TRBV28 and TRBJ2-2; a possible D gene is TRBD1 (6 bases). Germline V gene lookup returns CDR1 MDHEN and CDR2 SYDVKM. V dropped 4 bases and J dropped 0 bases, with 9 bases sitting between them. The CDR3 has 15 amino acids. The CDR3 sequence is CASSWTASNTGELFF. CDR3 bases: TGTGCCAGCAGTTGGACAGCCTCGAACACCGGGGAGCTGTTTTTT.

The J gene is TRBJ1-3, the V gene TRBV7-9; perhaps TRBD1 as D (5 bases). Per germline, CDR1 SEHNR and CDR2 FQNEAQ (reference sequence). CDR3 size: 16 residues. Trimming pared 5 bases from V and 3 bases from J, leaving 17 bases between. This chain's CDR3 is CASSPFPGQIGNTIYF. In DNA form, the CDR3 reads TGTGCCAGCAGCCCATTCCCAGGGCAAATTGGAAACACCATATATTTT. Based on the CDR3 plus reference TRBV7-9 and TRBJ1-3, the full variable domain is DTGVSQNPRHKITKRGQNVTFRCDPISEHNRLYWYRQTLGQGPEFLTYFQNEAQLEKSRLLSDRFSAERPKGSFSTLEIQRTEQGDSAMYLCASSPFPGQIGNTIYFGEGSWLTVV.

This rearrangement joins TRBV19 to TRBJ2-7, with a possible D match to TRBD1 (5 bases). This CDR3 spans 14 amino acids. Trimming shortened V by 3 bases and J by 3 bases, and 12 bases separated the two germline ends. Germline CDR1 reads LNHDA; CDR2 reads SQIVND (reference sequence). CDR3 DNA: TGTGCCAGTAGTATGACCCGGACAAGCTACGAGCAGTACTTC. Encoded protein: CASSMTRTSYEQYF. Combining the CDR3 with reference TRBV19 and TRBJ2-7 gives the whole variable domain DGGITQSPKYLFRKEGQNVTLSCEQNLNHDAMYWYRQDPGQGLRLIYYSQIVNDFQKGDIAEGYSVSREKKESFPLTVTSAQKNPTAFYLCASSMTRTSYEQYFGPGTRLTVT.

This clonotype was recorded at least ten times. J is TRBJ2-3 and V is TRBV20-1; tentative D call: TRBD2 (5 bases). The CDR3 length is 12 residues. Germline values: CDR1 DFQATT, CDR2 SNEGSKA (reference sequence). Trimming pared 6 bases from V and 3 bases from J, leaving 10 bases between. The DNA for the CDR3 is TGCAGTGCCGCGGGCCCGACAGATACGCAGTATTTT. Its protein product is CSAAGPTDTQYF.

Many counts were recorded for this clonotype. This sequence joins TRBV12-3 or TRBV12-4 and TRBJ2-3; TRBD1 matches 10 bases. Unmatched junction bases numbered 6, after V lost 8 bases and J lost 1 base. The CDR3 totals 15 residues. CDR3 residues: CASRGQGRRTDTQYF. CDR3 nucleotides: TGTGCCAGCCGGGGACAGGGGCGCCGCACAGATACGCAGTATTTT.

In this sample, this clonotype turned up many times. The CDR3 nucleotides read TGTGCCAGCAGCTTAAATGCTCTCACAGGGGGCGTTTACACTGAAGCTTTCTTT. Protein: CASSLNALTGGVYTEAFF. This chain joins TRBV7-2 and TRBJ1-1; 9 bases match TRBD1. Germline V CDR1 and CDR2: SGHTA, FQGNSA. This CDR3 has 18 amino acids. V dropped 2 bases and J dropped 3; count of bases not matched to a gene: 13. Using reference TRBV7-2 and TRBJ1-1 for the parts outside the CDR3, the full variable domain is GAGVSQSPSNKVTEKGKDVELRCDPISGHTALYWYRQSLGQGLEFLIYFQGNSAPDKSGLPSDRFSAERTGGSVSTLTIQRTQQEDSAVYLCASSLNALTGGVYTEAFFGQGTRLTVV.

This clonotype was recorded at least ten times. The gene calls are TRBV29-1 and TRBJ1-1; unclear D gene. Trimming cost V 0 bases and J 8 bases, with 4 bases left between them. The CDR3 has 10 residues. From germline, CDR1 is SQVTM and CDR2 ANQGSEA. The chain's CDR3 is CSVEDIEAFF. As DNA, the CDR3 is TGCAGCGTTGAAGACATCGAAGCTTTCTTT.

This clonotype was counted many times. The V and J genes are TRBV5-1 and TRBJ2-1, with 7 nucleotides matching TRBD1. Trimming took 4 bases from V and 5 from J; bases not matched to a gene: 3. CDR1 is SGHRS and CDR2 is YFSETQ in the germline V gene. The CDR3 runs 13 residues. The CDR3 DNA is TGCGCCAGCAGCCTGACAGGGAACAATGAGCAGTTCTTC. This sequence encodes CASSLTGNNEQFF.

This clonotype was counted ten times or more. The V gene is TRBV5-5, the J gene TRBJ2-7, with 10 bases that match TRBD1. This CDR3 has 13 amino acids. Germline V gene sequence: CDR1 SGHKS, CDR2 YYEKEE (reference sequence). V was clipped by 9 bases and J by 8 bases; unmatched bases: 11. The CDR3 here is CATGGTGESKQYF. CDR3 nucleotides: TGTGCCACCGGGGGGACAGGGGAATCGAAGCAGTACTTC.

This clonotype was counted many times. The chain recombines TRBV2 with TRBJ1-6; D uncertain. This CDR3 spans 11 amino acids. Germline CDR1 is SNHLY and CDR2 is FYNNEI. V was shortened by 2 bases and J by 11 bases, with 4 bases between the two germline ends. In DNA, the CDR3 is TGTGCCAGCAGTGAAATCCCACCCCTCCACTTT. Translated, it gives CASSEIPPLHF.

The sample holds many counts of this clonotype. Written as DNA, the CDR3 is TGTGCCAGCAGTTTATGGCAGTACAATGAGCAGTTCTTC. Residues: CASSLWQYNEQFF. V gene TRBV6-6 combines with J gene TRBJ2-1; D uncertain. There are 13 residues in the CDR3. The germline gives CDR1 MNHNY, CDR2 SVGAGI (reference sequence). Trimming took 4 bases from V and 4 from J, leaving 8 bases between them.

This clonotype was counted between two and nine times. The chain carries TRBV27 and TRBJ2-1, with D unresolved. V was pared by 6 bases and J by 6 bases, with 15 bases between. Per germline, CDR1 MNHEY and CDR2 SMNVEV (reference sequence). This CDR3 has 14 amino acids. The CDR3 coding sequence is TGTGCCAGCAGCGCTTGGTTGGGGTCCAATGAGCAGTTCTTC. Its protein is CASSAWLGSNEQFF.

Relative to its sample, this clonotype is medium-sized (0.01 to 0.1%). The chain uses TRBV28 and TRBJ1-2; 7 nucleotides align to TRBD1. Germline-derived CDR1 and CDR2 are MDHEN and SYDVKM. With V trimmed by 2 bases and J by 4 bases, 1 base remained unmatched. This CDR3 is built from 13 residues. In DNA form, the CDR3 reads TGTGCCAGCAGTTTAAACAGGGGCTATGGCTACACCTTC. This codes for CASSLNRGYGYTF.

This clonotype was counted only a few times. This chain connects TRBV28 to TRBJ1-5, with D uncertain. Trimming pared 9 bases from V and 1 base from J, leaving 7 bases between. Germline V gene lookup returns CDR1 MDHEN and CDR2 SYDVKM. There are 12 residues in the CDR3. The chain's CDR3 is CARGSSNQPQHF. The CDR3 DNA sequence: TGTGCCAGGGGGTCGAGCAATCAGCCCCAGCATTTT.

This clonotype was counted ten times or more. DNA of the CDR3: TGTGCCAGCAGCGTCGGCCCTAAGCAGGGTGAAGCTTTCTTT. Amino acids: CASSVGPKQGEAFF. The chain couples TRBV5-5 to TRBJ1-1, with a possible D match to TRBD1 (5 bases). The CDR3 sequence is 14 residues long. V was shortened by 4 bases and J by 7 bases, with 17 bases between the two germline ends. Germline V gene lookup returns CDR1 SGHKS and CDR2 YYEKEE (reference sequence).